This T cell receptor beta chain was obtained from a study of regulatory T cells in long-lasting Graves disease (TCRdb year 2021). Concerning the study at large: In the newly diagnosed Graves' disease group, patients had been taking antithyroid drugs for less than 3 months. Persistent Graves' disease patients were compared with newly diagnosed Graves' disease patients by peripheral blood TCR sequencing and RNA sequencing. The study was registered as a clinical trial and conducted in China. TCR sequencing covered roughly 13 persistent and around 20 newly diagnosed Graves' disease patients, around 33 samples in total. Overall study results and their limits: A larger number of public clonotypes was shared among persistent patients (approximately 3,000) than among newly diagnosed patients (more than 850). The authors acknowledged the small sample size as a limitation that may reduce accuracy. Persistent Graves' disease patients showed lower TCR Shannon entropy and fewer highly expanded clones than newly diagnosed patients, suggesting clonal expansion. Preferential use of TRBV28, TRBJ1-2 and TRBJ2-5 was observed in persistent disease, whereas TRBV20-1 and TRBJ2-1 were favored in newly diagnosed disease. Only peripheral blood was studied, because thyroid tissue, the primary lesion, was inaccessible. Only the TCR beta chain was sequenced and analyzed.

On this clonotype: The specificity of this receptor is unknown. Nothing much larger sits one base from this clone, and base qualities are not available.

The junction shows trimming of 7 bases on V and 7 bases on J, plus 11 bases between the germline ends. The germline V gene yields MNHEY for CDR1 and SVGEGT for CDR2. The CDR3 holds 13 amino acids from the cysteine to the phenylalanine. The DNA shown is the 39-base CDR3, in frame from base 1. What this sample's time point label stands for: newly diagnosed GD, antithyroid drugs for less than 3 months. For both TCR sequencing and RNA sequencing, RNA was extracted from PBMCs using TRIzol. Graves' disease was diagnosed according to American Thyroid Association guidelines. The patients came from an endocrinology department in Xi'an, China. Each patient gave about 8.1 milliliters of peripheral blood, collected in an EDTA anticoagulant tube. PBMCs were isolated by Ficoll Paque Plus density gradient separation without further T cell sorting. RNA quality was checked with an Agilent 2100 Bioanalyzer and agarose gel, and concentration with a NanoDrop 2000.

The library relied on multiplex PCR. The sequencer was an Illumina HiSeq 4000. To build TCR beta libraries, CDR3 regions were amplified by Arm-PCR using iRepertoire HTBI primers. Before sequencing, the PCR products went through gel purification. The original pipeline was this. A total of fewer than 70 TRBV and 14 TRBJ segments were identified across samples and were used for gene usage analysis of CDR3 amino acid clonotypes. COPE and FqMerger were used to merge filtered high-quality paired reads into contigs. BLAST was used to align contigs to IMGT TRBV, TRBD and TRBJ reference genes, with CDR3 defined following IMGT. Any clonotype with a frequency above 0.1% was classified as a highly expanded clone. Shannon entropy served as the measure of repertoire diversity, while the Gini coefficient captured V-J evenness. A clonotype was considered public if more than one individual shared it. TCRdb passed the public sequencing reads through fastp at Q25 and MiXCR, retaining productive beta sequences. All rows with the same CDR3 protein become a single entry with the most common DNA and genes. V and J calls and clone size were set by TCRdb, not the authors. Present in this sample are 550,000 to 700,000 distinct CDR3 sequences, about 15% of which were seen just once. Of the sample, around 13% falls within the top ten clones.

A further study also used this sample, focusing on T cells in Graves' hyperthyroidism and ophthalmopathy. As described in the second report: A patient counted as having stable Graves' hyperthyroidism if no progression to ophthalmopathy occurred over 18 months of follow-up. Hyperthyroidism patients were aged 18 to 65 years and newly diagnosed, with disease duration of less than 2 months. Exclusion was applied to patients with uncontrolled infections, other autoimmune diseases, pregnancy or lactation. Diagnoses were based on clinical symptoms, serum thyroxine and TRAb, thyroid ultrasound and orbital computed tomography. A first-round RT-PCR of the TCR CDR3 used the HTBI primer set with the Qiagen OneStep RT-PCR kit. Most expanded thyroid clonotypes (frequency above 0.001) were also found in blood, which suggests that blood repertoires may mirror thyroid immune responses. In cross-validation, a model built on a 13 V-J signature told ophthalmopathy apart from stable hyperthyroidism with less than 90% sensitivity and about 81% specificity, and in testing the same model reached 80%/75%. In validation, progression to ophthalmopathy was predicted by the model with around 70% sensitivity and roughly 72% specificity, a median of approximately 6.5 months before onset. TCR V-J signatures able to tell the groups apart were searched for in a discovery cohort of 95 or so patients, of whom over 40 had Graves' ophthalmopathy and under 65 had stable Graves' hyperthyroidism. Whether ophthalmopathy could be predicted prospectively was tested in an independent validation cohort made up of some 20 hyperthyroidism patients plus 17 patients who later progressed to ophthalmopathy. The 100 discovery patients were randomly split 7:3 into training and test sets. Thyroid tissue and blood T-cell repertoires from more than five Graves' hyperthyroidism patients were also compared in the study. Once sampling was done, hyperthyroidism patients were given methimazole at a starting dose of 30 mg daily, whereas ophthalmopathy patients were given high-dose intravenous methylprednisolone. Libraries were constructed in a second round of multiplex PCR, after which size selection and purification were carried out. The libraries were sequenced on an Illumina HiSeq2000 using paired-end 100 bp reads. SOAPnuke was used to process the raw data, removing reads that contained adapters or uncalled bases, had a mean Phred below 15, or lacked an exact match to the constant primer or identifier. COPE v1.2.5 was used to merge high-quality paired reads, and clonotypes were defined as unique nucleotide sequences. MiTCR v1.1 was used to align clonotypes to the IMGT TRBV, TRBD and TRBJ reference segments. Only V-J combinations with frequency above 0.0001, covering about 99% of repertoires, were analysed. A TCS score was defined as the ratio of F50 (clonal expansion) to E x V (chaos), with BLOSUM62-based TCRdist applied between CDR3 peptides within each V-J. Welch's t-statistics and random forest reduced 500 to 550 V-J features to 13, which were used in a naive Bayes classifier (R e1071). No statistical method was used to fix the sample size in advance, and group allocation was not hidden from the investigators. According to the paper, TCR Vbeta CDR3 sequencing was carried out on 135 peripheral blood samples, which came from more than 40 ophthalmopathy, fewer than 80 hyperthyroidism and some 17 progressor patients.

This specimen consisted of peripheral blood mononuclear cells (PBMCs), obtained at new diagnosis, from a patient treated with antithyroid drugs. The V and J genes are TRBV6-2 or TRBV6-3 and TRBJ1-6; a tentative D call is TRBD1 (6 bases match). The sequence was obtained from a man between 18 and 35 years old with Graves disease. Donor details come from another sample of the same person, matched by shared clones. The sequenced DNA is TGTGCCAGCAACGGACAGAGAAATTCACCCCTCCACTTT. Its coded protein is CASNGQRNSPLHF.